The 9 T cell receptor beta chains listed next were all sequenced from one sample in a study of blood T cell repertoires in COVID-19. Some clones are missing from TCRdb's copy, which holds only in-frame ones; the method was immunoSEQ multiplex PCR. The profile shows more than 200,000 clones, 80% to 90% of them singletons. The sample comprised peripheral blood. Receptor source: a woman in her forties or fifties with acute or convalescent COVID-19.

The gene calls are TRBV29-1 and TRBJ2-1, with TRBD2 matching 11 bases. V shed 5 bases, J shed 7 bases, and the junction held 7 bases outside the gene matches. Germline CDR1 is SQVTM and CDR2 is ANQGSEA. The CDR3 sequence is 14 residues long. The chain's CDR3 is CSVLPASGRNEQFF. The DNA for the CDR3 is TGCAGCGTTTTGCCGGCTAGCGGGAGGAATGAGCAGTTCTTC.

On this clone itself: The junction departs from germline at one end; a sequencing error may be responsible. The V gene is TRBV18, the J gene TRBJ2-1, with a weak D call TRBD2 (6 bases). The CDR3 consists of 12 residues. Germline V gene sequence: CDR1 KGHSH, CDR2 LQKENI. Here the CDR3 reads CASSPGSEGRLF. CDR3 sequence (DNA): TGTGCCAGCTCACCTGGATCTGAGGGGAGGCTCTTC.

This chain uses TRBV10-3 with TRBJ2-3; 8 bases are a match to TRBD2. Germline V gives CDR1 ENHRY, CDR2 SYGVKD. This CDR3 region has 11 residues. CDR3 residues: CAGGGSDTQYF. CDR3 sequence (DNA): TGTGCGGGCGGGGGGTCAGATACGCAGTATTTT.

V gene TRBV30 combines with J gene TRBJ1-1; 7 nucleotides align to TRBD1. V lost 2 bases, J lost 10 bases, and 7 bases stayed unmatched. Germline V gene sequence: CDR1 GTSNPN, CDR2 SVGIG (reference sequence). The CDR3 has 12 residues. This CDR3 reads CAWSKPDRLAFF. CDR3 nucleotides: TGTGCCTGGAGTAAACCGGACAGGCTAGCTTTCTTT.

The chain joins TRBV6-2 or TRBV6-3 to TRBJ2-5; 10 nucleotides align to TRBD2. CDR3 length: 19 amino acids. The V gene's germline CDR1 is MNHEY and CDR2 SVGEGT. J gave up 3 bases and V 0 bases, and 13 bases lay outside the gene matches. The CDR3 nucleotides read TGTGCCAGCAGTTACTCAATCTCTACGGGACTAGCGTTTAAAGAGACCCAGTACTTC. Translated, it gives CASSYSISTGLAFKETQYF.

With regard to this clone: It may be a read error: a sequence one base away is much more abundant. V is TRBV19 and J is TRBJ1-6, with 8 bases identical to TRBD1. Per the germline V gene, CDR1 is LNHDA and CDR2 is SQIVND (reference sequence). CDR3 length: 13 amino acids. The CDR3 DNA sequence: TGTGCCAGTAGGGACAGGGAGGTTTCATCCCTCCACTTT. It codes for CASRDREVSSLHF.

The CDR3 is CASSLFGPGGKLFF. CDR3 bases: TGTGCCAGCAGCTTATTTGGCCCAGGGGGAAAACTGTTTTTT. The chain combines TRBV7-8 with TRBJ1-4; 7 positions agree with TRBD1. V was clipped by 2 bases and J by 10 bases; unmatched bases: 7. The CDR3 contains 14 residues. Germline-derived CDR1 and CDR2 are SGHVS and FQNEAQ.

This chain uses TRBV5-1 with TRBJ1-1, with D possibly being TRBD1 (5 bases). Germline-derived CDR1 and CDR2 are SGHRS and YFSETQ. There are 12 residues in the CDR3. The V gene lost 3 bases and the J gene lost 7 bases, with 10 bases spanning the gap. CDR3 bases: TGCGCCAGCAGCTCTCGGGGGGGTGAAGCTTTCTTT. Amino acids: CASSSRGGEAFF.

This clone came up a few times. The chain couples TRBV27 to TRBJ2-2; 9 nucleotides align to TRBD2. With V trimmed by 7 bases and J by 7 bases, 13 bases remained unmatched. In germline, CDR1 is MNHEY, CDR2 SMNVEV (reference sequence). This CDR3 spans 16 amino acids. CDR3 region: CASKGPSSGIVGELFF. As DNA, the CDR3 is TGTGCCAGCAAGGGCCCCTCTAGCGGGATTGTCGGGGAGCTGTTTTTT.